These 21 T cell receptor beta chains were sequenced from one sample in a study of blood T cells in healthy people across ages (dated by TCRdb to about 2015). Libraries were constructed by 5' RACE. A second roughly 6 to 11 cycle PCR used a sample-barcoded 5' primer and a J-beta primer mix. TCRdb redid the processing of the public reads, applying fastp at Q25 and MiXCR, and retained in-frame beta chains. Entries are consolidated by CDR3 protein sequence, retaining the most common genes and DNA. For this sample there are some 1,800,000 distinct CDR3 sequences; around 42% appear just once. Together, the top ten hold 23% of the sample. The sequenced sample was blood. Source of these receptors: a human donor in good health.

This chain links TRBV14 with TRBJ2-7; D ambiguous. The germline CDR1 and CDR2 sequences are SGHDN and FVKESK. Deletions cut 2 bases from V and 6 bases from J, with 5 bases between. The CDR3 runs 11 residues. The CDR3 nucleotides are TGTGCCAGCAGCCAAATGTCCGAGCAGTACTTC. Residues: CASSQMSEQYF.

This clonotype was seen only a few times. The rearrangement joins TRBV29-1 to TRBJ1-1; no definite D call. V lost 1 base and J lost 4, with 7 bases in between. This CDR3 is 12 amino acids long. CDR1 is SQVTM and CDR2 is ANQGSEA in the germline V gene. The CDR3 coding sequence is TGCAGCGTTGAAGGTTGGGCCACTGAAGCTTTCTTT. As protein: CSVEGWATEAFF.

The chain joins TRBV29-1 to TRBJ2-2, with 10 bases matching TRBD1. CDR1 SQVTM and CDR2 ANQGSEA come from the germline V gene. The V segment lost 6 bases and the J segment 6 bases; nucleotides outside the gene matches: 7. CDR3 length: 14 residues. The DNA of the CDR3 is TGCAGCGTGGCGTCGGGACAGGGGCCCGGGGAGCTGTTTTTT. This translates into CSVASGQGPGELFF.

The chain couples TRBV7-2 to TRBJ2-5; TRBD1 matches 8 bases. The DNA matches TRBJ2-7 better at its end, which makes the J call doubtful. The CDR3 sequence is 14 residues long. Germline-derived CDR1 and CDR2 are SGHTA and FQGNSA. The CDR3 sequence: CASSSQDRAYEQYF. CDR3 DNA sequence: TGTGCCAGCAGCTCCCAGGACAGGGCCTACGAGCAGTACTTC.

The J gene is TRBJ2-7, the V gene TRBV6-6; D call uncertain. The CDR3 is 13 amino acids. CDR1 and CDR2 (germline): MNHNY, SVGAGI (reference sequence). V lost 2 bases to trimming and J lost 3 bases, with 8 bases between them. CDR3 in amino acids: CASSYTAHYEQYF. DNA for the CDR3: TGTGCCAGCAGTTACACGGCCCACTACGAGCAGTACTTC.

This clonotype was seen more than once but under ten times. The chain couples TRBV6-1 to TRBJ1-5; no clear D gene. The V end lost 1 base, the J end lost 5 bases, and 12 bases lay between the germline ends. The CDR3 totals 15 residues. CDR1 is MNHNS and CDR2 is SASEGT in the germline V gene. The CDR3 bases are TGTGCCAGCAGTGAAGGGATGGGCGCACATCAGCCCCAGCATTTT. Its translation is CASSEGMGAHQPQHF.

The chain carries TRBV28 and TRBJ1-2; D might be TRBD1 (5 bases). The CDR3 consists of 11 residues. Germline CDR1 reads MDHEN; CDR2 reads SYDVKM. With 6 bases removed from V and 9 bases from J, the gap between germline ends came to 11 bases. The CDR3 coding sequence is TGTGCCAGCAGGACCGGGACGCGCTACACCTTC. This gives the protein CASRTGTRYTF.

This clonotype was picked up many times. J is TRBJ2-7 and V is TRBV7-3, with D possibly matching TRBD1 (6 bases). This CDR3 region has 14 residues. Germline CDR1 and CDR2: SGHTA and FQGTGA. V lost 3 bases and J 2 bases, leaving 11 bases between the germline ends. This CDR3 is CASSLSAGAYEQYF. The DNA of the CDR3 is TGTGCCAGCAGCTTGTCGGCAGGGGCCTACGAGCAGTACTTC. Full variable domain (missing parts from reference TRBV7-3 and TRBJ2-7): GAGVSQTPSNKVTEKGKYVELRCDPISGHTALYWYRQSLGQGPEFLIYFQGTGAADDSGLPNDRFFAVRPEGSVSTLKIQRTERGDSAVYLCASSLSAGAYEQYFGPGTRLTVT.

Only a few counts were recorded for this clonotype. CDR3 coding DNA: TGCGCCAGCAGCCATGGGGGATCAGATACGCAGTATTTT. It yields the protein CASSHGGSDTQYF. The gene calls are TRBV4-3 and TRBJ2-3, with D tentatively TRBD1 or TRBD2 (5 bases each). In germline, CDR1 is LGHNA, CDR2 YSLEER. V lost 3 bases to trimming and J lost 4 bases, with 8 bases between them. The CDR3 covers 13 residues.

The genes are TRBV9 and TRBJ1-2, with D possibly being TRBD1 (5 bases). The CDR3 has 14 amino acids. The germline gives CDR1 SGDLS, CDR2 YYNGEE. V was cut by 3 bases and J by 6 bases, with 15 bases left in between. CDR3 DNA: TGTGCCAGCAGCGCCGACTGGGGGGGGAATGGCTACACCTTC. As protein: CASSADWGGNGYTF.

The J gene is TRBJ2-2, the V gene TRBV5-1; 7 nucleotides agree with TRBD1. The CDR3 spans 16 residues. From germline, CDR1 is SGHRS and CDR2 YFSETQ. V shed 0 bases and J 5 bases; nucleotides not matched to a gene: 7. The CDR3 spells CASSLAITGVTGELFF. The CDR3, as DNA: TGCGCCAGCAGCTTGGCCATAACAGGGGTTACCGGGGAGCTGTTTTTT.

In its sample, this clonotype was seen a few times. V and J are TRBV9 and TRBJ2-3; TRBD1 matches at 8 bases. Germline CDR1 SGDLS, CDR2 YYNGEE. Germline trimming cut 3 bases from V and 3 bases from J; bases unmatched to any gene: 6. The CDR3 consists of 15 residues. CDR3 coding DNA: TGTGCCAGCAGCGCGGACAGGGTAGGAACAGATACGCAGTATTTT. This gives the protein CASSADRVGTDTQYF.

This clonotype was seen more than once but under ten times. The chain joins TRBV5-6 to TRBJ2-1; 7 bases line up with TRBD1. The CDR3 is 14 residues long. V lost 6 bases, J lost 4 bases, and 7 bases stayed unmatched. CDR1 is SGHDT and CDR2 is YYEEEE in the germline V gene. As DNA, the CDR3 is TGTGCCAGCAATGGGCAGGGGGTTTACAATGAGCAGTTCTTC. Translating gives CASNGQGVYNEQFF.

The chain combines TRBV5-1 with TRBJ1-4; D remains unclear. Looked up from germline, CDR1 is SGHRS and CDR2 is YFSETQ. The CDR3 length is 16 residues. Trimming shortened V by 0 bases and J by 7 bases, and 16 bases separated the two germline ends. This chain's CDR3 is CASSLGVPPGSEKLFF. The CDR3 nucleotides read TGCGCCAGCAGCTTGGGGGTCCCCCCGGGGAGTGAAAAACTGTTTTTT.

The chain employs TRBV20-1 and TRBJ2-7; the match to TRBD1 covers 7 bases. V dropped 6 bases and J dropped 3; count of bases not matched to a gene: 17. Germline assignment: CDR1 DFQATT and CDR2 SNEGSKA (reference sequence). CDR3 length: 16 amino acids. The chain's CDR3 is CSAPLAWDSIDYEQYF. For the CDR3, the DNA is TGCAGTGCCCCCTTAGCCTGGGACAGTATTGACTACGAGCAGTACTTC.

The genes are TRBV11-1 and TRBJ2-5; D possibly corresponds to TRBD1 (6 bases). Trimming stripped 1 base from V and 2 bases from J, with 17 bases between. Germline CDR1 SGHAT, CDR2 FQDESV (reference sequence). This CDR3 contains 17 residues. CDR3 nucleotide sequence: TGTGCCAGCAGCTTAGGACCCCGGGACACCGGACAAGAGACCCAGTACTTC. Its translation is CASSLGPRDTGQETQYF.

This clonotype was observed many times. V usage is TRBV4-2 and J usage is TRBJ2-7; tentatively, D is TRBD2 (6 bases). The CDR3 loop spans 15 amino acids. V lost 0 bases and J 0 bases, leaving 9 bases between the germline ends. Germline V gives CDR1 LGHNA, CDR2 YNFKEQ. The CDR3 DNA reads TGTGCCAGCAGCCAAGAGGCGGGGAGCTCCTACGAGCAGTACTTC. Translating it yields CASSQEAGSSYEQYF.

A remark on this clonotype: Germline and junction disagree at one end, which may indicate a read error. This chain joins TRBV20-1 and TRBJ1-1, with 9 bases matching TRBD1. CDR3 length equals 16 residues. Germline V lookup: CDR1 DFQATT, CDR2 SNEGSKA (reference sequence). The CDR3 nucleotides read TGTAGTGCTAGAGACCATTTTCGGGGACAGGGACGAGAAGCTTTCTTT. It is translated as CSARDHFRGQGREAFF.

The rearrangement uses TRBV12-3 or TRBV12-4 and TRBJ1-5, with D tentatively TRBD1 (5 bases). Trimming shortened V by 1 base and J by 5 bases, and 21 bases separated the two germline ends. The length of the CDR3 is 18 residues. CDR3 coding DNA: TGTGCCAGCAGTTTAGTTTGGGACGACTGGGGCCAGGATCAGCCCCAGCATTTT. As protein: CASSLVWDDWGQDQPQHF.

In this sample, this clonotype turned up a few times. The J gene is TRBJ2-4, the V gene TRBV2, with a tentative D call TRBD2 (6 bases). The J call is in doubt because the DNA end fits TRBJ2-5 better. CDR3 length equals 16 residues. CDR1 and CDR2 (germline): SNHLY, FYNNEI. The CDR3, as DNA: TGTGCCAGCGGCCCAGGGCTAGCCGGAAGCGGGGAGACCCAGTACTTC. This sequence encodes CASGPGLAGSGETQYF.

The rearrangement joins TRBV20-1 to TRBJ1-1, with D maybe TRBD1 (6 bases). The CDR3 totals 14 residues. V was pared by 5 bases and J by 10 bases, with 23 bases between. From germline, CDR1 is DFQATT and CDR2 SNEGSKA (reference sequence). The CDR3: CSAGGQSVYIGAFF. CDR3 coding DNA: TGCAGTGCTGGAGGACAGTCGGTCTACATTGGAGCTTTCTTT.